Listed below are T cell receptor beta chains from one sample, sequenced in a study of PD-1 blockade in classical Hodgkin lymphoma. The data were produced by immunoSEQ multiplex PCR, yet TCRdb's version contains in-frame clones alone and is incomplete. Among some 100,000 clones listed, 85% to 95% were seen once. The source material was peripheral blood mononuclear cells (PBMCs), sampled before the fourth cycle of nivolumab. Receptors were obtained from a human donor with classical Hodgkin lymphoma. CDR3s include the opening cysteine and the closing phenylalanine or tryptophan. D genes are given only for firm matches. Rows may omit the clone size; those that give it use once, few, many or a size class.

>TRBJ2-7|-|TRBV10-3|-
CAISERQVSYEQYF
TGTGCCATCAGTGAAAGACAGGTTTCCTACGAGCAGTACTTC
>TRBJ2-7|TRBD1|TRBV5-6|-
CASSATGGWEQYF
TGTGCCAGCAGCGCAACAGGGGGCTGGGAGCAGTACTTC
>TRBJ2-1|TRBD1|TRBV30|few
CAWSGTGDIFSYNEQFF
TGTGCCTGGAGTGGTACAGGGGACATCTTCTCCTACAATGAGCAGTTCTTC
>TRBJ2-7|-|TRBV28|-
CASSLWAREQYF
TGTGCCAGCAGTTTGTGGGCCCGTGAGCAGTACTTC
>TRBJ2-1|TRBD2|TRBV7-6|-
CASSLALGGGVNEQFF
TGTGCCAGCAGCTTAGCGCTGGGGGGGGGAGTGAATGAGCAGTTCTTC
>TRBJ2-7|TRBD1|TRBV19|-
CASSIEGDRTYEQYF
TGTGCCAGTAGTATCGAGGGGGACAGGACCTACGAGCAGTACTTC
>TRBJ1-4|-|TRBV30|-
CAWGSLLGEKLFF
TGTGCCTGGGGGTCTTTACTTGGCGAAAAGCTGTTTTTT
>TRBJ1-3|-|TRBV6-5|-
CASSYRSSSGNTIYF
TGTGCCAGCAGTTACCGGAGTTCCTCTGGAAACACCATATATTTT
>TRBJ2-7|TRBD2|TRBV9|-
CASSKSGRSYEQYF
TGTGCCAGCAGCAAAAGCGGGAGGTCCTACGAGCAGTACTTC
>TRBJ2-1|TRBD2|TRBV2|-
CAGKGLAGAGNEQFF
TGTGCCGGCAAGGGACTAGCGGGAGCGGGAAATGAGCAGTTCTTC
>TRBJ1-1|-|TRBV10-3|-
CAISESTGTEAFF
TGTGCCATCAGTGAGTCGACGGGCACTGAAGCTTTCTTT
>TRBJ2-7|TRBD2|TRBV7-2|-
CASSSVSGSSYEQYF
TGTGCCAGCAGCTCGGTGAGCGGGAGCTCCTACGAGCAGTACTTC
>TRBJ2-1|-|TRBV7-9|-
CASSFGSGYNEQFF
TGTGCCAGCAGCTTCGGTAGCGGTTACAATGAGCAGTTCTTC
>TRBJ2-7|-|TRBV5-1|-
CASSGGSYEQYF
TGCGCCAGCAGCGGGGGCTCCTACGAGCAGTACTTC
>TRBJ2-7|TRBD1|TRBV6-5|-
CASSLGTASYEQYF
TGTGCCAGCAGCCTCGGGACAGCCTCCTACGAGCAGTACTTC
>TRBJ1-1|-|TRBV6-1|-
CASSRTVEAFF
TGTGCCAGCAGTCGGACAGTTGAAGCTTTCTTT
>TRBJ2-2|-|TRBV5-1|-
CATRVSSANTGELFF
TGCGCCACCCGAGTTTCTAGCGCGAACACCGGGGAGCTGTTTTTT
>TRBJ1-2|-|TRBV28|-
CASSFAANYGYTF
TGTGCCAGCAGTTTCGCAGCTAACTATGGCTACACCTTC
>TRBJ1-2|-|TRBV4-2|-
CASSQGRTNEWDYGYTF
TGTGCCAGCAGCCAAGGCCGGACTAATGAATGGGACTATGGCTACACCTTC
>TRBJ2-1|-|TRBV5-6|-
CASSLGNEQFF
TGTGCCAGCAGCTTAGGAAATGAGCAGTTCTTC
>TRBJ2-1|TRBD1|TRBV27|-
CASGDRTGWDEQFF
TGTGCCAGCGGGGACCGGACAGGGTGGGATGAGCAGTTCTTC
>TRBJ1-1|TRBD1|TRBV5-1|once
CASSPDPGQGPKNTEAFF
TGCGCCAGCAGCCCAGACCCGGGACAGGGGCCGAAGAACACTGAAGCTTTCTTT
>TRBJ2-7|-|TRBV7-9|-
CASSLKKAQSSYEQYF
TGTGCCAGCAGCTTAAAGAAGGCCCAGAGCTCCTACGAGCAGTACTTC
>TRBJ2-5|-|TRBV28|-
CASSLVRGETQYF
TGTGCCAGCAGTTTAGTTAGGGGAGAGACCCAGTACTTC
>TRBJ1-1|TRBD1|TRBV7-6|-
CASSPGQALGAFF
TGTGCCAGCAGCCCGGGACAGGCGCTTGGAGCTTTCTTT
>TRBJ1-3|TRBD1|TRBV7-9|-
CAYRDRGASRSGNTIYF
TGTGCCTACCGGGACAGGGGCGCTTCTAGGTCTGGAAACACCATATATTTT